This entry lists 25 T cell receptor beta chains sequenced from one sample in a study of PD-1 blockade in classical Hodgkin lymphoma. Every patient was affected by relapse after autologous stem cell transplantation, while exposure to brentuximab vedotin was not uniform. Clones were sequenced by immunoSEQ multiplex PCR, and TCRdb holds only the in-frame ones, with some missing. Altogether 29,000 or so clones are present, around 67% being singletons, with the ten largest covering 15%. The source material was peripheral blood mononuclear cells (PBMCs), sampled before the second cycle of nivolumab. The source of these receptors is a human donor with classical Hodgkin lymphoma.

This clone came up once. The chain couples TRBV10-2 to TRBJ1-5, with 8 positions matching TRBD1. CDR3 length equals 15 residues. Trimming at V came to 6 bases and at J to 1 base, leaving 5 bases not matched to a gene. Germline-derived CDR1 and CDR2 are WSHSY and SAAADI. The CDR3 DNA is TGCGCCAGCAGAGCAGGGGGCGCGAGCAATCAGCCCCAGCATTTT. Amino acid sequence: CASRAGGASNQPQHF.

The rearrangement uses TRBV2 and TRBJ2-7; TRBD2 is a possible D gene (5 bases). Deletions cut 2 bases from V and 1 base from J, with 9 bases between. Germline CDR1 is SNHLY and CDR2 is FYNNEI. The CDR3 runs to 14 residues. The DNA of the CDR3 is TGTGCCAGCAGTGAACGAGGGATGTCCTACGAGCAGTACGTC. It translates to CASSERGMSYEQYV.

The J gene is TRBJ1-6, the V gene TRBV7-8; TRBD1 might be the D (6 bases). CDR3 length: 13 residues. The V and J ends lost 3 bases and 8 bases respectively, with 8 bases between them. The V gene's germline CDR1 is SGHVS and CDR2 FQNEAQ. CDR3 bases: TGTGCCAGCAGCTTCGCAGGGGATTCACCCCTCCACTTT. Its protein product is CASSFAGDSPLHF. Variable domain in full (rest from reference TRBV7-8 and TRBJ1-6): GAGVSQSPRYKVAKRGQDVALRCDPISGHVSLFWYQQALGQGPEFLTYFQNEAQLDKSGLPSDRFFAERPEGSVSTLKIQRTQQEDSAVYLCASSFAGDSPLHFGNGTRLTVT.

The rearrangement links TRBV6-5 to TRBJ2-5; D is ambiguous. The CDR3 loop spans 12 amino acids. CDR1 and CDR2 (germline): MNHEY, SVGAGI. V lost 6 bases, J lost 5 bases, and 10 bases lay in between. The CDR3 sequence: CASSRNGETQYF. For the CDR3, the DNA is TGTGCCAGCAGCCGAAACGGGGAGACCCAGTACTTC.

This clone has only a few counts. The chain combines TRBV29-1 with TRBJ2-5; D might be TRBD2 (6 bases). The CDR3 loop spans 13 amino acids. The V and J ends lost 6 bases and 4 bases respectively, with 15 bases between them. Germline V gives CDR1 SQVTM, CDR2 ANQGSEA. The CDR3 DNA reads as TGCAGCGTCGCACGTGGGGGAGGAGAGACCCAGTACTTC. This sequence encodes CSVARGGGETQYF.

The V call is TRBV19, the J call TRBJ2-3; a possible D gene is TRBD2 (7 bases). This CDR3 comprises 15 residues. V was clipped by 0 bases and J by 7 bases, with 14 bases between them. Germline V gene data show CDR1 as LNHDA and CDR2 as SQIVND (reference sequence). CDR3 residues: CASSIDEGGANTQYF. The CDR3, as DNA: TGTGCCAGTAGTATAGATGAAGGGGGGGCGAATACGCAGTATTTT.

The gene calls are TRBV5-1 and TRBJ1-2; possibly TRBD1 for D (6 bases). Germline CDR1 is SGHRS and CDR2 is YFSETQ. CDR3 size: 17 residues. V was clipped by 0 bases and J by 3 bases, with 18 bases between them. The CDR3 DNA reads TGCGCCAGCAGCTTGGCCTCAGGGGCCACCACTTACTATGGCTACACCTTC. The encoded protein is CASSLASGATTYYGYTF. The complete variable domain, with remaining parts taken from reference TRBV5-1 and TRBJ1-2, reads KAGVTQTPRYLIKTRGQQVTLSCSPISGHRSVSWYQQTPGQGLQFLFEYFSETQRNKGNFPGRFSGRQFSNSRSEMNVSTLELGDSALYLCASSLASGATTYYGYTFGSGTRLTVV.

Comment on this clone: This sample includes further DNA sequences coding for the same CDR3. The rearrangement links TRBV2 to TRBJ2-7; maybe TRBD1 (7 bases). This CDR3 has 13 residues. In germline, CDR1 is SNHLY, CDR2 FYNNEI. Trimming took 4 bases from V and 4 from J, leaving 11 bases between them. The CDR3: CASSGQGLYEQYF. The CDR3 DNA follows: TGTGCCAGCAGTGGACAGGGACTTTACGAGCAGTACTTC.

A few counts support this clone. The chain is built from TRBV18 and TRBJ2-1; a weak D match, TRBD1 (6 bases). V dropped 1 base and J dropped 0 bases, with 10 bases sitting between them. Germline V gene data show CDR1 as KGHSH and CDR2 as LQKENI. The CDR3 is 16 amino acids. CDR3 residues: CASSPRADSSYNEQFF. CDR3 DNA: TGTGCCAGCTCACCACGGGCGGACAGCTCCTACAATGAGCAGTTCTTC.

V is TRBV5-1 and J is TRBJ1-1; 7 bases are a match to TRBD1. The length of the CDR3 is 16 residues. Trimming took 0 bases from V and 1 from J; bases not matched to a gene: 6. Germline lookup yields CDR1 SGHRS and CDR2 YFSETQ. The CDR3 DNA reads TGCGCCAGCAGCTTGGTAGTGACAGGGCCGAACACTGAAGCTTTCTTT. This translates into CASSLVVTGPNTEAFF.

CDR3 in DNA: TGCGCCAGCAGCCAAGATTCCCCAGGGCCCCTTTTCGAAAAACTGTTTTTT. This translates into CASSQDSPGPLFEKLFF. The V gene is TRBV4-1, the J gene TRBJ1-4; a possible D gene is TRBD1 (5 bases). Trimming removed 0 bases at V and 8 bases at J, with 19 bases between. This CDR3 spans 17 amino acids. Germline lookup yields CDR1 MGHRA and CDR2 YSYEKL.

The V call is TRBV7-3, the J call TRBJ2-2; D perhaps matches TRBD2 (6 bases). This CDR3 has 14 amino acids. CDR1 SGHTA and CDR2 FQGTGA come from the germline V gene. Deletions cut 8 bases from V and 1 base from J, with 11 bases between. The CDR3 is CASSEAGNTGELFF. CDR3 DNA sequence: TGTGCCAGCTCTGAAGCGGGGAACACCGGGGAGCTGTTTTTT.

About this clone itself: An end of the junction does not agree with germline; a read error may underlie this. The chain couples TRBV5-3 to TRBJ1-2, with 8 bases matching TRBD1. TRBV5-3 is given ORF status, its function remaining uncertain. The CDR3 is 20 amino acids. Here the CDR3 reads CARSLEDPGQASKANYGYTF. Here the CDR3 DNA reads TGTGCTAGAAGCTTGGAGGACCCGGGACAGGCTTCGAAGGCTAACTATGGCTACACCTTC.

The chain uses TRBV5-5 and TRBJ1-6; D gene ambiguous. Germline CDR1 and CDR2: SGHKS and YYEKEE (reference sequence). Trimming pared 4 bases from V and 0 bases from J, leaving 17 bases between. This CDR3 has 18 residues. The DNA of the CDR3 is TGTGCCAGCAGCGTCCGGTCGCCCGAAAGCTCCTATAATTCACCCCTCCACTTT. Protein sequence: CASSVRSPESSYNSPLHF.

There are a few counts of this clone. This CDR3 reads CASSPGTGGRTDTQYF. The CDR3, as DNA: TGTGCCAGCAGCCCCGGGACAGGGGGCCGCACAGATACGCAGTATTTT. This sequence joins TRBV11-3 and TRBJ2-3; 12 bases are a match to TRBD1. The CDR3 length is 16 residues. The germline V gene encodes CDR1 SGHNT and CDR2 YENEEA. V lost 5 bases and J lost 1; bases outside the gene matches: 4.

The chain carries TRBV19 and TRBJ2-2, with TRBD2 as a possible D gene (5 bases). The CDR3 loop spans 12 amino acids. Trimming pared 8 bases from V and 7 bases from J, leaving 11 bases between. Germline CDR1 and CDR2: LNHDA and SQIVND (reference sequence). In nucleotides, the CDR3 is TGTGCCAGTGCCCGGGGTTACGGGGAGCTGTTTTTT. It codes for CASARGYGELFF.

The J gene is TRBJ2-5, the V gene TRBV29-1; 7 bases match TRBD1. CDR3 size: 13 residues. The V segment lost 7 bases and the J segment 2 bases; nucleotides outside the gene matches: 7. In germline, CDR1 is SQVTM, CDR2 ANQGSEA. This CDR3 reads CSGCRTGQETQYF. The CDR3 DNA sequence: TGCAGCGGCTGCCGGACAGGACAAGAGACCCAGTACTTC.

This chain uses TRBV5-1 with TRBJ1-4; no definite D call. Germline V lookup: CDR1 SGHRS, CDR2 YFSETQ. The CDR3 totals 13 residues. The V end lost 4 bases, the J end lost 8 bases, and 12 bases lay between the germline ends. For the CDR3, the DNA is TGCGCCAGCAGCCCCGCGACGGGAGAAAAACTGTTTTTT. Translation gives CASSPATGEKLFF. Complete variable domain (other parts from reference TRBV5-1 and TRBJ1-4): KAGVTQTPRYLIKTRGQQVTLSCSPISGHRSVSWYQQTPGQGLQFLFEYFSETQRNKGNFPGRFSGRQFSNSRSEMNVSTLELGDSALYLCASSPATGEKLFFGSGTQLSVL.

The CDR3 nucleotides read TGTGCCAGCAGCGTAGGGCAAGGTCAGCCCCAGCATTTT. This sequence encodes CASSVGQGQPQHF. The chain is built from TRBV9 and TRBJ1-5; D gene unclear. Germline V gene lookup returns CDR1 SGDLS and CDR2 YYNGEE. The CDR3 length is 13 residues. The V end lost 0 bases, the J end lost 6 bases, and 7 bases lay between the germline ends.

V gene TRBV18 combines with J gene TRBJ1-3; no definite D call. The CDR3 runs to 15 residues. Trimming left V 1 base short and J 1 base short, with 8 bases between. Per the germline V gene, CDR1 is KGHSH and CDR2 is LQKENI. CDR3 in DNA: TGTGCCAGCTCACCACTGGACGGATCTGGAAACACCATATATTTT. It yields the protein CASSPLDGSGNTIYF.

This chain joins TRBV5-1 and TRBJ1-2, with 11 bases identical to TRBD1. The V segment lost 4 bases and the J segment 8 bases; nucleotides outside the gene matches: 4. Germline V gene sequence: CDR1 SGHRS, CDR2 YFSETQ. The CDR3 contains 13 residues. CDR3 DNA: TGCGCCAGCAGCCCCGGGACAGGGGGGGGCTACACCTTC. The encoded protein is CASSPGTGGGYTF.

The chain is built from TRBV25-1 and TRBJ1-3; possibly TRBD1 for D (6 bases). CDR1 MGHDK and CDR2 SYGVNS come from the germline V gene. Between the trimmed V and J ends, which lost 6 bases and 2 bases, there was a span of 14 bases. The CDR3 covers 15 residues. The CDR3 reads CASRLEGGAGNTIYF. CDR3 sequence (DNA): TGTGCCAGCAGATTAGAGGGGGGAGCTGGAAACACCATATATTTT.

J is TRBJ2-3 and V is TRBV10-3; the D gene is possibly TRBD1 (6 bases). Germline assignment: CDR1 ENHRY and CDR2 SYGVKD. V gave up 5 bases and J gave up 6 bases, with 15 bases separating them. The CDR3 covers 14 residues. This CDR3 reads CAISSQGRKDTQYF. DNA of the CDR3: TGTGCCATCAGTTCCCAGGGGCGTAAGGATACGCAGTATTTT.

V and J are TRBV7-2 and TRBJ2-5; 9 bases are shared with TRBD2. The CDR3 spans 17 residues. CDR1 and CDR2 (germline): SGHTA, FQGNSA. V shed 2 bases and J 6 bases; nucleotides not matched to a gene: 13. As DNA, the CDR3 is TGTGCCAGCAGCTTATCGGGGTCGAGCGGGGGGTTCAAGACCCAGTACTTC. Translated: CASSLSGSSGGFKTQYF.

In this sample, this clone turned up a few times. Distinct nucleotide sequences in the sample also encode this CDR3. The chain recombines TRBV5-1 with TRBJ1-2; no clear D gene. This CDR3 region has 14 residues. Germline-derived CDR1 and CDR2 are SGHRS and YFSETQ. The germline V and J ends were trimmed by 0 bases and 1 base, with 7 bases remaining between them. In nucleotides, the CDR3 is TGCGCCAGCAGCTTGGAGTCCGTTAACTATGGCTACACCTTC. As protein: CASSLESVNYGYTF.